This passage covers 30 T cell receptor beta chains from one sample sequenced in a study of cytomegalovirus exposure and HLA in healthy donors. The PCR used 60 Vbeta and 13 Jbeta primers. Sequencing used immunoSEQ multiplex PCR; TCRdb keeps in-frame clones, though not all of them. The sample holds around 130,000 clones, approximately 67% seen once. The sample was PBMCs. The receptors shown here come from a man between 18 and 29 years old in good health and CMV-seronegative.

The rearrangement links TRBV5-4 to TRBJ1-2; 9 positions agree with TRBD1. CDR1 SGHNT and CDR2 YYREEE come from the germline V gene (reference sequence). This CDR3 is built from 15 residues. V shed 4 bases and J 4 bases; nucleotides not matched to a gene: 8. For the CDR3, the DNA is TGTGCCAGCAGCCAGCCTGGGACAGGGACCTATGGCTACACCTTC. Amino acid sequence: CASSQPGTGTYGYTF. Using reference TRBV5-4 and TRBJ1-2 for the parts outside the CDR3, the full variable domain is ETGVTQSPTHLIKTRGQQVTLRCSSQSGHNTVSWYQQALGQGPQFIFQYYREEENGRGNFPPRFSGLQFPNYSSELNVNALELDDSALYLCASSQPGTGTYGYTFGSGTRLTVV.

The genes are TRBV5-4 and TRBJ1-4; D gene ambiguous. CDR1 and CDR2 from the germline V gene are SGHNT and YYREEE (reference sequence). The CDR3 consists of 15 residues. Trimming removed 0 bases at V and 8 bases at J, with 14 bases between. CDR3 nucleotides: TGTGCCAGCAGCTTGGGAGCACCGGGTGAAGAAAAACTGTTTTTT. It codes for CASSLGAPGEEKLFF.

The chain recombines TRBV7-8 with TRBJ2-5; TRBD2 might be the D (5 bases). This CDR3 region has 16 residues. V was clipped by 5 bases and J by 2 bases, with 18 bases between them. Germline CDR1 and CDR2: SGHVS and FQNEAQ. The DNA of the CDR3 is TGTGCCAGCAGCCCAGCACGGGCGGGCGGTCAAGAGACCCAGTACTTC. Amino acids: CASSPARAGGQETQYF.

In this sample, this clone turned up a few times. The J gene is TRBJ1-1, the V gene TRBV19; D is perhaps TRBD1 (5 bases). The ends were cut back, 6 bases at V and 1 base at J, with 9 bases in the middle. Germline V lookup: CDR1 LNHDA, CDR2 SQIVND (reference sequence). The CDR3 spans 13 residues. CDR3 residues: CASRKQENTEAFF. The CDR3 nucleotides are TGTGCCAGTAGGAAACAGGAGAACACTGAAGCTTTCTTT.

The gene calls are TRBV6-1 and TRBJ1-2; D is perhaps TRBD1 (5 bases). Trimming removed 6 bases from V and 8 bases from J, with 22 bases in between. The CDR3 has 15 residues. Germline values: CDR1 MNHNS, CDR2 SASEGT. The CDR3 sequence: CASSSSPGPPLGYTF. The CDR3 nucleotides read TGTGCCAGCAGCTCATCTCCAGGGCCTCCCCTGGGCTACACCTTC.

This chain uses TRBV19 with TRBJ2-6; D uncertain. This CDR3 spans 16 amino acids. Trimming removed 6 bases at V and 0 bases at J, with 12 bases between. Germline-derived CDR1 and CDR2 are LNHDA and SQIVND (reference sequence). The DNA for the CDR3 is TGTGCCAGTAGGAAGCCCCGAGGCTCTGGGGCCAACGTCCTGACTTTC. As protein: CASRKPRGSGANVLTF. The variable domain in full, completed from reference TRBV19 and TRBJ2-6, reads DGGITQSPKYLFRKEGQNVTLSCEQNLNHDAMYWYRQDPGQGLRLIYYSQIVNDFQKGDIAEGYSVSREKKESFPLTVTSAQKNPTAFYLCASRKPRGSGANVLTFGAGSRLTVL.

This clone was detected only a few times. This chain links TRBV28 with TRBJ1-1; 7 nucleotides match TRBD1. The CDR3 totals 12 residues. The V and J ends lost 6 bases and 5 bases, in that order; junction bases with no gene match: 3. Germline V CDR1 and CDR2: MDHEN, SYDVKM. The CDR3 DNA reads TGTGCCAGCAGAGGACAGGCTACTGAAGCTTTCTTT. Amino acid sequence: CASRGQATEAFF.

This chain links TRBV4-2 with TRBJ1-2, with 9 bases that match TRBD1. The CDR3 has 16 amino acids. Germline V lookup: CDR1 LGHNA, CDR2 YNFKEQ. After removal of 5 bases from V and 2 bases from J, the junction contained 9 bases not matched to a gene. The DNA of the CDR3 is TGTGCCAGCAGCGCCTCAGGACAGGGGAAAAACTATGGCTACACCTTC. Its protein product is CASSASGQGKNYGYTF.

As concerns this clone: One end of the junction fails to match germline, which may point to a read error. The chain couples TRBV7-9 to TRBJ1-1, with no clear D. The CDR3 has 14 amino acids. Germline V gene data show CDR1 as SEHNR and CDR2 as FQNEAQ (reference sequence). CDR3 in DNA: TGTTCCAGCAGCTTAACTGCCGGGAACACTGAAGCTTTCTTT. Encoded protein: CSSSLTAGNTEAFF.

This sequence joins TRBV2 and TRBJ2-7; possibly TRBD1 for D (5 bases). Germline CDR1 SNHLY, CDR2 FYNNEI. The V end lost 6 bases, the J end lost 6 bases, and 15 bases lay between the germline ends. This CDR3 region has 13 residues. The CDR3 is CASSDRPRAEQYF. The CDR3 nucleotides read TGTGCCAGCAGCGACAGACCACGAGCCGAGCAGTACTTC.

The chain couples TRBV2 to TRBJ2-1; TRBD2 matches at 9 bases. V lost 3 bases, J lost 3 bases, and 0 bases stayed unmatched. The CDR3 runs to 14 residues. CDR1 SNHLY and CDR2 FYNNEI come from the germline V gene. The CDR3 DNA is TGTGCCAGCAGTGAGCGGGGGGGCTACAATGAGCAGTTCTTC. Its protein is CASSERGGYNEQFF.

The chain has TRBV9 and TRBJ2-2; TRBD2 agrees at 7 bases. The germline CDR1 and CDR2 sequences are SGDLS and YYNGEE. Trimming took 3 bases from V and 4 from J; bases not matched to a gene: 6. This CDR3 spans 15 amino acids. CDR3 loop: CASSGDWGGTGELFF. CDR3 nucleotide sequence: TGTGCCAGCAGCGGGGACTGGGGGGGCACCGGGGAGCTGTTTTTT.

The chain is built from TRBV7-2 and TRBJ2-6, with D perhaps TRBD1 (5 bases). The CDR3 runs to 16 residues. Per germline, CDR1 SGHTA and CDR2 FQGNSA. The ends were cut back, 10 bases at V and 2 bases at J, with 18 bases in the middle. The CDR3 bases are TGTGCCACCACTCGACAGCCCGGAACTGGGGCCAACGTCCTGACTTTC. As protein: CATTRQPGTGANVLTF.

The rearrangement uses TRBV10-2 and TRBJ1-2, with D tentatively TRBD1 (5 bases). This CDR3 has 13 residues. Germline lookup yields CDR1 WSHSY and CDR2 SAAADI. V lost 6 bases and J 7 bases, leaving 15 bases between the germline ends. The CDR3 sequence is CASSPAGIVGYTF. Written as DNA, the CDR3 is TGCGCCAGCAGCCCAGCAGGGATCGTTGGCTACACCTTC.

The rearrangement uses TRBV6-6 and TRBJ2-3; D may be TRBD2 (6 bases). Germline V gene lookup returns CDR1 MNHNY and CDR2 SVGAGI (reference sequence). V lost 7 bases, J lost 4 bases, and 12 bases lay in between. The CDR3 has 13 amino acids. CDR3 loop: CASNGGDSDTQYF. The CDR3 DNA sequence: TGTGCCAGCAATGGCGGGGACTCAGATACGCAGTATTTT.

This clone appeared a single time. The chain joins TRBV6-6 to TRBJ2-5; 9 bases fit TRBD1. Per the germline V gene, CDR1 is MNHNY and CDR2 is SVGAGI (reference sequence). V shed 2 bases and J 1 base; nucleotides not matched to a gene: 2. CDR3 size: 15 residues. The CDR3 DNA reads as TGTGCCAGCAGTTACCTACAGGGGGCCCAAGAGACCCAGTACTTC. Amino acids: CASSYLQGAQETQYF.

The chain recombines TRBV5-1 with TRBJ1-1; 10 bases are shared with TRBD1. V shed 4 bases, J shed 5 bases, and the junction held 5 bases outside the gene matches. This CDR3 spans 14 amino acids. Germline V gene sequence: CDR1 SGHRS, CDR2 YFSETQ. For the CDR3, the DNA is TGCGCCAGCAGCCAAAGGACAGGGGGGACTGAAGCTTTCTTT. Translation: CASSQRTGGTEAFF.

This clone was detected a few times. CDR3 in DNA: TGCAGTGCTAGGGACAGTACTGAAGCTTTCTTT. Residues: CSARDSTEAFF. The J gene is TRBJ1-1, the V gene TRBV20-1, with a tentative D call TRBD1 (6 bases). V lost 3 bases, J lost 5 bases, and 7 bases lay in between. This CDR3 comprises 11 residues. Germline V gene data show CDR1 as DFQATT and CDR2 as SNEGSKA (reference sequence).

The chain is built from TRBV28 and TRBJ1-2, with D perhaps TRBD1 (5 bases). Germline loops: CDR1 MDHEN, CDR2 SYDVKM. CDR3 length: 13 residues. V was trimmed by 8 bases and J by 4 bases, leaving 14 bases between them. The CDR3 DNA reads TGTGCCAGCGCGGGACTCCCGATCTATGGCTACACCTTC. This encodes CASAGLPIYGYTF.

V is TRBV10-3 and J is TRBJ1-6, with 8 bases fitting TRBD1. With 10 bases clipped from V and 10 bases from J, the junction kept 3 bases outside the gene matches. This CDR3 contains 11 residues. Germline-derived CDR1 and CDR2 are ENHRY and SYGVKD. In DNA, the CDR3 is TGTGCCAGCGGACAGGGCTCACCCCTCCACTTT. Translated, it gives CASGQGSPLHF.

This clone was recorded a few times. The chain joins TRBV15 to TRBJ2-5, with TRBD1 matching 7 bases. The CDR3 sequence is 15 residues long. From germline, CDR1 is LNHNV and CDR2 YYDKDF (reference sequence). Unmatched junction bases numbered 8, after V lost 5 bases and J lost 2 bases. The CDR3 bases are TGTGCCACCAGCCGGAGCCGGGACAGACAAGAGACCCAGTACTTC. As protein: CATSRSRDRQETQYF. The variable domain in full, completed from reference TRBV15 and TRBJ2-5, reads DAMVIQNPRYQVTQFGKPVTLSCSQTLNHNVMYWYQQKSSQAPKLLFHYYDKDFNNEADTPDNFQSRRPNTSFCFLDIRSPGLGDTAMYLCATSRSRDRQETQYFGPGTRLLVL.

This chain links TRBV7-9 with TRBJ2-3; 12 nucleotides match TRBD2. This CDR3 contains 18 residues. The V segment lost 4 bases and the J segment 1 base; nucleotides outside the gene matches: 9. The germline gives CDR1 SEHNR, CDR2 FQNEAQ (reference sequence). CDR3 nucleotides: TGTGCCAGCAGCTCCCACCTTGGGACTAGCGGGCGCACAGATACGCAGTATTTT. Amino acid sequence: CASSSHLGTSGRTDTQYF.

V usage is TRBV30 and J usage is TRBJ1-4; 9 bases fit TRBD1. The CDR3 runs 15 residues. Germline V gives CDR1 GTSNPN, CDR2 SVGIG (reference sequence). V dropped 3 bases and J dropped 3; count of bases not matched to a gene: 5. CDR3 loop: CAWRLYRGPNEKLFF. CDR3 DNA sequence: TGTGCCTGGAGACTTTACAGGGGGCCTAATGAAAAACTGTTTTTT.

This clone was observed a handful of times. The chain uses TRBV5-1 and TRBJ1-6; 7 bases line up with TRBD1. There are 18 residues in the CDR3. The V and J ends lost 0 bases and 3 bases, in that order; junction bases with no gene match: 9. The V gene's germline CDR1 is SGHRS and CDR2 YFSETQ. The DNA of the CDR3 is TGCGCCAGCAGCTTGGTATTCGGACAGGAAGTCTATAATTCACCCCTCCACTTT. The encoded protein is CASSLVFGQEVYNSPLHF.

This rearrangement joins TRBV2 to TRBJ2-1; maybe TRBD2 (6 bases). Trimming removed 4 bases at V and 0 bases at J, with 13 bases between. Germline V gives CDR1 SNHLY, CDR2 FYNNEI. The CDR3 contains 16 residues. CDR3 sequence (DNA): TGTGCCAGCAGTGTGGAGGGTTGGGCCTCCTACAATGAGCAGTTCTTC. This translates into CASSVEGWASYNEQFF.

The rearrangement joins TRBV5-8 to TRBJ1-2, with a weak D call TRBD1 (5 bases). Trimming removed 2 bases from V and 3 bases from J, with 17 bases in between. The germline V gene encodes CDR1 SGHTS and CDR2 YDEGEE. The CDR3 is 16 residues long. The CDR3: CASSFGGGYGDYGYTF. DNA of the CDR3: TGTGCCAGCAGCTTTGGCGGGGGGTACGGGGACTATGGCTACACCTTC.

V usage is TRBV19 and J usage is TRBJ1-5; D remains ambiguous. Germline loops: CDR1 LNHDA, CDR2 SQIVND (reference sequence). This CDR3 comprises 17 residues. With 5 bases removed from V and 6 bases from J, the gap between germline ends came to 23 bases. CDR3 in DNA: TGTGCCAGTAGTCCCACCGTTTTAATGCGGGGAGCTCAGCCCCAGCATTTT. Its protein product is CASSPTVLMRGAQPQHF. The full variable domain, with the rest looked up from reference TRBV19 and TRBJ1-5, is DGGITQSPKYLFRKEGQNVTLSCEQNLNHDAMYWYRQDPGQGLRLIYYSQIVNDFQKGDIAEGYSVSREKKESFPLTVTSAQKNPTAFYLCASSPTVLMRGAQPQHFGDGTRLSIL.

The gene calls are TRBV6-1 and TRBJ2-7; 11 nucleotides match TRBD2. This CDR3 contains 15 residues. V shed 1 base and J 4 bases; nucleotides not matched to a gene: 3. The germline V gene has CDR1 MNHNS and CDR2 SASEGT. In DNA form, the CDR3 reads TGTGCCAGCAGTGAAGAAGTAGCGGGGGGGTACGAGCAGTACTTC. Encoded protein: CASSEEVAGGYEQYF.

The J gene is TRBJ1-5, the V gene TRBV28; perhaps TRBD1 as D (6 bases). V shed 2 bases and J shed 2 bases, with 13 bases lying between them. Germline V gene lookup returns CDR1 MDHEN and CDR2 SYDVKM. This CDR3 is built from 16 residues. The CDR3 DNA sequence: TGTGCCAGCAGTTTACACCAGGGGAGGGGCAATCAGCCCCAGCATTTT. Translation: CASSLHQGRGNQPQHF. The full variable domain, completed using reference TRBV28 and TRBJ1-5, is DVKVTQSSRYLVKRTGEKVFLECVQDMDHENMFWYRQDPGLGLRLIYFSYDVKMKEKGDIPEGYSVSREKKERFSLILESASTNQTSMYLCASSLHQGRGNQPQHFGDGTRLSIL.

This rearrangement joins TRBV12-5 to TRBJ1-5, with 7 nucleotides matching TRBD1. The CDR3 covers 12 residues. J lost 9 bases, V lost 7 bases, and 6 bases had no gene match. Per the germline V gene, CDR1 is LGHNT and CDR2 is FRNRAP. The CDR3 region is CASARQGPPQHF. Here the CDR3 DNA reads TGTGCTAGTGCCAGACAGGGCCCGCCCCAGCATTTT.